The 23 T cell receptor beta chains given below trace back to one sample, sequenced in a study of T cell repertoires in cytomegalovirus infection. One entry per CDR3 protein, called by TCRdb with MiXCR from the reads. The sample contains around 200,000 distinct CDR3 sequences, about 15% of which appear only once. Sequenced sample: CD8+ T cells from PBMCs. The receptors were sampled from a human donor in good health (CMV status not recorded). Some clones in this sample may be carry-over from other donors' samples.

This clonotype was observed a handful of times. The chain carries TRBV27 and TRBJ2-7; possible D gene TRBD2, 5 bases. The CDR3 has 13 amino acids. V was clipped by 8 bases and J by 2 bases, with 13 bases between them. From germline, CDR1 is MNHEY and CDR2 SMNVEV (reference sequence). Here the CDR3 reads CASATRETYEQYF. CDR3 DNA sequence: TGTGCCAGCGCCACGAGGGAAACCTACGAGCAGTACTTC.

There are a few counts of this clonotype. V usage is TRBV6-6 and J usage is TRBJ1-1; no definite D call. The CDR3 is made up of 14 amino acids. Germline assignment: CDR1 MNHNY and CDR2 SVGAGI (reference sequence). V lost 5 bases and J lost 1, with 11 bases in between. The CDR3 nucleotides read TGTGCCAGCAGTCCTTTTCAAGCGAACACTGAAGCTTTCTTT. Translating it yields CASSPFQANTEAFF.

The J gene is TRBJ1-1, the V gene TRBV4-2; D is perhaps TRBD1 (5 bases). Looked up from germline, CDR1 is LGHNA and CDR2 is YNFKEQ. V lost 11 bases to trimming and J lost 3 bases, with 16 bases between them. This CDR3 region has 13 residues. The CDR3 DNA reads TGTGCCTCTCAGACGGGGGGGGACACTGAAGCTTTCTTT. The encoded protein is CASQTGGDTEAFF.

The chain links TRBV10-2 to TRBJ2-1; 8 bases fit TRBD2. Germline V CDR1 and CDR2: WSHSY, SAAADI. There are 15 residues in the CDR3. The V and J ends lost 2 bases and 8 bases, in that order; junction bases with no gene match: 8. CDR3 sequence reads: CASSEGVAGTYEQFF. The CDR3 coding sequence is TGCGCCAGCAGTGAGGGGGTAGCGGGGACCTATGAGCAGTTCTTC.

This chain joins TRBV19 and TRBJ2-5; a possible D gene is TRBD2 (5 bases). The CDR3 sequence is 13 residues long. Trimming pared 4 bases from V and 5 bases from J, leaving 11 bases between. The germline CDR1 and CDR2 sequences are LNHDA and SQIVND (reference sequence). CDR3 nucleotides: TGTGCCAGTAGTAAGGAGGATCTGGAGACCCAGTACTTC. Translated: CASSKEDLETQYF. Filled out from reference TRBV19 and TRBJ2-5, the complete variable domain reads DGGITQSPKYLFRKEGQNVTLSCEQNLNHDAMYWYRQDPGQGLRLIYYSQIVNDFQKGDIAEGYSVSREKKESFPLTVTSAQKNPTAFYLCASSKEDLETQYFGPGTRLLVL.

The V gene is TRBV25-1, the J gene TRBJ2-1; possible D gene TRBD1, 6 bases. Trimming left V 3 bases short and J 8 bases short, with 11 bases between. Germline-derived CDR1 and CDR2 are MGHDK and SYGVNS. The CDR3 loop spans 13 amino acids. Here the CDR3 DNA reads TGTGCCAGCAGTGAGACAGGCAAGGATGAGCAGTTCTTC. Residues: CASSETGKDEQFF.

This clonotype was counted between two and nine times. The chain joins TRBV6-2 or TRBV6-3 to TRBJ1-1; D gene ambiguous. V was cut by 6 bases and J by 1 base, with 12 bases left in between. Looked up from germline, CDR1 is MNHEY and CDR2 is SVGEGT. The CDR3 spans 14 residues. The CDR3 nucleotides read TGTGCCAGCAGCTTATGGGGTACGAACACTGAAGCTTTCTTT. Encoded protein: CASSLWGTNTEAFF.

The V and J genes are TRBV12-3 or TRBV12-4 and TRBJ1-2; D uncertain. The CDR3 totals 11 residues. V dropped 4 bases and J dropped 8 bases, with 8 bases sitting between them. Here the CDR3 reads CASSWPRGYTF. In nucleotides, the CDR3 is TGTGCCAGCAGTTGGCCAAGGGGCTACACCTTC.

Ten or more counts support this clonotype. The rearrangement uses TRBV10-3 and TRBJ2-7; D perhaps matches TRBD2 (6 bases). V dropped 10 bases and J dropped 0 bases, with 13 bases sitting between them. Germline V lookup: CDR1 ENHRY, CDR2 SYGVKD. This CDR3 has 13 residues. Written as DNA, the CDR3 is TGTGCCACGGGGGAGGCCAGCTCCTACGAGCAGTACTTC. It translates to CATGEASSYEQYF.

Comments on this clonotype: At one end, the junction sequence differs from germline, possibly due to a read error. The V call is TRBV6-2 or TRBV6-3, the J call TRBJ2-2; possible D gene TRBD2, 6 bases. Germline CDR1 reads MNHEY; CDR2 reads SVGEGT. The CDR3 runs to 15 residues. CDR3 in amino acids: CARSYSVGGSGELFF. Written as DNA, the CDR3 is TGTGCCAGAAGTTACTCGGTCGGGGGATCCGGGGAGCTGTTTTTT.

This clonotype was observed a few times. The chain joins TRBV7-6 to TRBJ1-3; D unresolved. The V and J ends lost 0 bases and 0 bases respectively, with 9 bases between them. The CDR3 sequence is 16 residues long. Germline lookup yields CDR1 SGHVS and CDR2 FNYEAQ. DNA of the CDR3: TGTGCCAGCAGCTTAGCCGGCCAGAACTCTGGAAACACCATATATTTT. As protein: CASSLAGQNSGNTIYF.

The J gene is TRBJ2-3, the V gene TRBV7-6; TRBD2 might be the D (6 bases). The V end was cut by 5 bases, the J end by 3 bases, with 12 bases between. Germline CDR1 is SGHVS and CDR2 is FNYEAQ. The CDR3 has 14 residues. The CDR3 reads CASSPLSGTDTQYF. DNA for the CDR3: TGTGCCAGCAGCCCCCTCAGCGGGACAGATACGCAGTATTTT.

This clonotype was recorded many times. This sequence joins TRBV7-2 and TRBJ1-6; D call uncertain. The CDR3 extends over 17 amino acids. Trimming cost V 1 base and J 0 bases, with 10 bases left between them. From germline, CDR1 is SGHTA and CDR2 FQGNSA. The CDR3 loop is CASSLESASSYNSPLHF. The CDR3 DNA follows: TGTGCCAGCAGCTTAGAGAGTGCAAGCTCCTATAATTCACCCCTCCACTTT.

This sequence joins TRBV20-1 and TRBJ2-3; 8 positions match TRBD2. Germline V lookup: CDR1 DFQATT, CDR2 SNEGSKA (reference sequence). The CDR3 consists of 14 residues. The trim removed 4 bases at V and 0 bases at J, leaving 3 bases unmatched. The CDR3 region is CSAIIAGSTDTQYF. Here the CDR3 DNA reads TGCAGTGCTATAATAGCGGGGAGCACAGATACGCAGTATTTT.

This clonotype was counted a few times. The CDR3: CASSLQGLYSPLHF. CDR3 in DNA: TGTGCCAGCAGTTTGCAGGGGTTATATTCACCCCTCCACTTT. The chain has TRBV12-3 or TRBV12-4 and TRBJ1-6, with a possible D match to TRBD1 (6 bases). Trimming stripped 3 bases from V and 8 bases from J, with 11 bases between. The CDR3 runs 14 residues.

This clonotype showed up just a few times. The chain links TRBV7-6 to TRBJ2-1, with 8 bases fitting TRBD2. Trimming removed 1 base from V and 5 bases from J; junction bases left unmatched: 25. The CDR3 consists of 22 residues. CDR1 is SGHVS and CDR2 is FNYEAQ in the germline V gene. This CDR3 reads CASSLVGGVGFSGTRGDNEQFF. CDR3 coding DNA: TGTGCCAGCAGCTTAGTAGGGGGGGTTGGGTTTAGCGGGACCCGCGGTGACAATGAGCAGTTCTTC. Full variable domain (outside the CDR3, taken from reference TRBV7-6 and TRBJ2-1): GAGVSQSPRYKVTKRGQDVALRCDPISGHVSLYWYRQALGQGPEFLTYFNYEAQQDKSGLPNDRFSAERPEGSISTLTIQRTEQRDSAMYRCASSLVGGVGFSGTRGDNEQFFGPGTRLTVL.

This clonotype has a count of ten or more. The chain combines TRBV7-2 with TRBJ1-5, with TRBD1 identical over 7 bases. The CDR3 runs to 13 residues. V lost 2 bases, J lost 6 bases, and 1 base stayed unmatched. Germline CDR1 is SGHTA and CDR2 is FQGNSA. For the CDR3, the DNA is TGTGCCAGCAGCTTAAACAGGGGTCAGCCCCAGCATTTT. It is translated as CASSLNRGQPQHF.

The gene calls are TRBV27 and TRBJ1-6; D is unclear. Germline-derived CDR1 and CDR2 are MNHEY and SMNVEV (reference sequence). Trimming pared 4 bases from V and 10 bases from J, leaving 14 bases between. The length of the CDR3 is 14 residues. In DNA, the CDR3 is TGTGCCAGCAGTTCTAGTCCCCTCGGATCACCCCTCCACTTT. As protein: CASSSSPLGSPLHF.

This clonotype has more than one count but fewer than ten. Here the CDR3 reads CASSSLGGTSNSPLHF. The CDR3 DNA reads TGTGCCAGCAGTTCCTTAGGGGGAACATCCAATTCACCCCTCCACTTT. The rearrangement joins TRBV12-3 or TRBV12-4 to TRBJ1-6; D might be TRBD1 (6 bases). V lost 4 bases and J 7 bases, leaving 17 bases between the germline ends. CDR3 size: 16 residues.

The gene calls are TRBV11-2 and TRBJ2-1; D perhaps matches TRBD2 (6 bases). Germline CDR1 is SGHAT and CDR2 is FQNNGV. Trimming removed 1 base from V and 3 bases from J, with 13 bases in between. This CDR3 spans 16 amino acids. The CDR3 spells CASSLVGTDVYNEQFF. The CDR3 nucleotides read TGTGCCAGCAGCTTAGTAGGGACTGATGTCTACAATGAGCAGTTCTTC.

This clonotype was counted a few times. The V gene is TRBV7-2, the J gene TRBJ1-2; D may be TRBD1 (5 bases). Germline V lookup: CDR1 SGHTA, CDR2 FQGNSA. This CDR3 region has 15 residues. V shed 6 bases and J shed 5 bases, with 19 bases lying between them. As DNA, the CDR3 is TGTGCCAGCAGAAAGGGGCGGGGGATAGGATATGGCTACACCTTC. Translation: CASRKGRGIGYGYTF.

This clonotype was seen a handful of times. The V call is TRBV7-3, the J call TRBJ2-3; 11 positions match TRBD1. V lost 2 bases and J lost 2; bases outside the gene matches: 9. Germline CDR1 is SGHTA and CDR2 is FQGTGA. The CDR3 runs 18 residues. CDR3 loop: CASSLRFLDRGPTDTQYF. CDR3 nucleotide sequence: TGTGCCAGCAGCTTACGCTTCTTGGACAGGGGGCCCACAGATACGCAGTATTTT.

A few counts support this clonotype. The J gene is TRBJ1-1, the V gene TRBV4-1, with TRBD1 as a possible D gene (5 bases). This CDR3 has 14 amino acids. V was cut by 5 bases and J by 4 bases, with 14 bases left in between. Germline values: CDR1 MGHRA, CDR2 YSYEKL. Here the CDR3 reads CASSFTRGSTEAFF. The CDR3 nucleotides read TGCGCCAGCAGCTTTACCCGGGGGTCCACTGAAGCTTTCTTT.